A selection of T cell receptor beta chains follows, all from one sample in a study of shared clonotypes between healthy human individuals. Using immunoSEQ multiplex PCR, the repertoire was profiled, and TCRdb retains in-frame clones only, with some absent. The table records around 2.1 million clones, about 93% of them present only once. Sequencing input: naive CD8+ T cells from PBMCs. The receptor source for this set is a man aged 18 to 29 in good health. Some clones in this sample may be carry-over from other donors' samples. Each CDR3 is given with its conserved first and last residue. The order of the fields is D gene, clone size, J gene, V gene, CDR3 DNA, CDR3 protein. D genes are given only for firm matches. Only part of the rows carry a size: once, few, many, or a class if the clone is expanded.

d_call: -; clone_size: once; j_call: TRBJ1-4; v_call: TRBV30; cdr3_nt: TGTGCCTGGGCCCACAAGTATGCAACTAATGAAAAACTGTTTTTT; cdr3_aa: CAWAHKYATNEKLFF
d_call: -; clone_size: -; j_call: TRBJ1-2; v_call: TRBV19; cdr3_nt: TGTGCCAGTAGTATAGGAGGGTTTGGCTACACCTTC; cdr3_aa: CASSIGGFGYTF
d_call: TRBD1; clone_size: -; j_call: TRBJ2-7; v_call: TRBV2; cdr3_nt: TGTGCCAGCAGTCAAACACAGGGGGCTTTATACGAGCAGTACTTC; cdr3_aa: CASSQTQGALYEQYF
d_call: -; clone_size: once; j_call: TRBJ1-3; v_call: TRBV7-8; cdr3_nt: TGTGCCAGCAGCTTAGGAGGGACCGGGACTGCGAGCTCTGGAAACACCATATATTTT; cdr3_aa: CASSLGGTGTASSGNTIYF
d_call: -; clone_size: -; j_call: TRBJ2-7; v_call: TRBV7-9; cdr3_nt: TGTGCCAGCAGCTTAATAGTCTACGAGCAGTACTTC; cdr3_aa: CASSLIVYEQYF
d_call: TRBD1; clone_size: -; j_call: TRBJ2-5; v_call: TRBV30; cdr3_nt: TGTGCCTGGACCAGGGGGCCCCTAGAGACCCAGTACTTC; cdr3_aa: CAWTRGPLETQYF
d_call: -; clone_size: -; j_call: TRBJ2-1; v_call: TRBV6-1; cdr3_nt: TGTGCCAGCAGTGCCTTAGGTACCGAGCAGTTCTTC; cdr3_aa: CASSALGTEQFF
d_call: -; clone_size: -; j_call: TRBJ2-5; v_call: TRBV6-5; cdr3_nt: TGTGCCAGCAGTTCCGGGTTCCAAGAGACCCAGTACTTC; cdr3_aa: CASSSGFQETQYF
d_call: TRBD2; clone_size: -; j_call: TRBJ2-3; v_call: TRBV9; cdr3_nt: TGTGCCAGCAGCCCCATGAGGAGCGGGAGTCCAGATACGCAGTATTTT; cdr3_aa: CASSPMRSGSPDTQYF
d_call: TRBD2; clone_size: -; j_call: TRBJ2-7; v_call: TRBV27; cdr3_nt: TGTGCCAGCAGCCCGACTAGCGGCTCTCGTATGTACTTC; cdr3_aa: CASSPTSGSRMYF
d_call: -; clone_size: -; j_call: TRBJ1-1; v_call: TRBV5-1; cdr3_nt: TGCGCCAGCAGCCCGGGTGCCTTAAATAATGAAGCTTTCTTT; cdr3_aa: CASSPGALNNEAFF
d_call: -; clone_size: -; j_call: TRBJ1-5; v_call: TRBV15; cdr3_nt: TGTGCCACCAGCAGAGTCCCCAGGGAGGACAATCAGCCCCAGCATTTT; cdr3_aa: CATSRVPREDNQPQHF
d_call: -; clone_size: -; j_call: TRBJ1-1; v_call: TRBV19; cdr3_nt: TGTGCCAGTAGTATCGGGGTTAGGACTGAAGCTTTCTTT; cdr3_aa: CASSIGVRTEAFF
d_call: TRBD2; clone_size: -; j_call: TRBJ2-7; v_call: TRBV28; cdr3_nt: TGTGCCAGCAGTTTACAGACCCTGGGAGGGGTGTCTTACGAGCAGTACTTC; cdr3_aa: CASSLQTLGGVSYEQYF
d_call: -; clone_size: -; j_call: TRBJ1-2; v_call: TRBV28; cdr3_nt: TGTGCCAGCAGTTTTCGGGCAAGAGGACTCTATGGCTACACCTTC; cdr3_aa: CASSFRARGLYGYTF
d_call: -; clone_size: -; j_call: TRBJ1-1; v_call: TRBV7-9; cdr3_nt: TGTGCCAGCAGCCGCCCCAGGGGCGCCCATTTTGAAGCTTTCTTT; cdr3_aa: CASSRPRGAHFEAFF
d_call: TRBD1; clone_size: -; j_call: TRBJ2-2; v_call: TRBV27; cdr3_nt: TGTGCCAGCAGTTTATCCCCCGGACAGGGGAGGTCCGGGGAGCTGTTTTTT; cdr3_aa: CASSLSPGQGRSGELFF
d_call: TRBD1; clone_size: -; j_call: TRBJ1-5; v_call: TRBV7-9; cdr3_nt: TGTGCCAGCAGCCCTCCGGGACAGGGCCCTAATCAGCCCCAGCATTTT; cdr3_aa: CASSPPGQGPNQPQHF
d_call: -; clone_size: -; j_call: TRBJ2-3; v_call: TRBV4-3; cdr3_nt: TGCGCCAGCAGCCAAGGGTCGAGACTTACAGATACGCAGTATTTT; cdr3_aa: CASSQGSRLTDTQYF